Listed below are T cell receptor beta chains from one sample, sequenced in a study of neurological immune-mediated disorders. TCRdb used MiXCR to reprocess the 5' RACE reads, holding one entry per CDR3 protein. The data contain 70,000 to 90,000 distinct CDR3 sequences, approximately 5% of them singletons. Material for sequencing was PBMCs. The origin of the receptors is a woman in her thirties with multiple sclerosis. CDR3s include the opening cysteine and the closing phenylalanine or tryptophan. The order of the fields is V gene, clone size, J gene, D gene, CDR3 DNA, CDR3 protein. D genes are given only for firm matches. The size of a clone is reported for some rows only, either as once, few or many, or as a class for expanded clones.

TRBV20-1	many	TRBJ1-1	.	TGCAGTGCTAGAGGGCCCCAGGGGACTGAAGCTTTCTTT	CSARGPQGTEAFF
TRBV5-1	many	TRBJ1-2	.	TGCGCCAGCAGCTTGGGCAGCCCCAACTATGGCTACACCTTC	CASSLGSPNYGYTF
TRBV20-1	.	TRBJ2-1	TRBD1	TGCAGTGCTCGCCGGACAGGGGTCTACAATGAGCAGTTCTTC	CSARRTGVYNEQFF
TRBV5-1	many	TRBJ2-1	.	TGCGCCAGCAGGGACCCCTTTAAGGGGGATGAGCAGTTCTTC	CASRDPFKGDEQFF
TRBV19	many	TRBJ2-3	.	TGTGCCAGTAGTCGGGCGGACACAGATACGCAGTATTTT	CASSRADTDTQYF
TRBV20-1	many	TRBJ2-5	TRBD2	TGCAGTGCTGCTAGCGGGGGGGCGAAGACCCAGTACTTC	CSAASGGAKTQYF
TRBV20-1	many	TRBJ2-7	TRBD2	TGCAGTGCTAGAGGAACCGGGACTAGCGGGTTTCCCTCCTACGAGCAGTACTTC	CSARGTGTSGFPSYEQYF
TRBV5-1	many	TRBJ1-3	TRBD1	TGCGCCAGCAGCCCGGGGACAGCTCAAGGTAACACCATATATTTT	CASSPGTAQGNTIYF
TRBV13	many	TRBJ2-2	TRBD1	TGTGCCAGCAGCGGAAGGACAGGGTGGGAACTCACCGGGGAGCTGTTTTTT	CASSGRTGWELTGELFF
TRBV5-1	many	TRBJ1-1	TRBD1	TGCGCCAGCAGCCCTACAGGGGTCAGCATGAACACTGAAGCTTTCTTT	CASSPTGVSMNTEAFF
TRBV12-3/TRBV12-4	many	TRBJ2-2	.	TGTGCCAGCACCCCGACGGGTTCTAACACCGGGGAGCTGTTTTTT	CASTPTGSNTGELFF
TRBV7-2	few	TRBJ1-3	.	TGTGCCAGCAGCTTAGTCAGGGATCTCTCTGGAAACACCATATATTTT	CASSLVRDLSGNTIYF
TRBV24-1	many	TRBJ2-3	TRBD2	TGTGCCACCAGTGATTCGCGGACTAGCGGGCCCTGGGGAGATACGCAGTATTTT	CATSDSRTSGPWGDTQYF
TRBV7-2	many	TRBJ2-7	TRBD1	TGTGCCAGCAGCCCCGAGACAGGGAACTACGAGCAGTACTTC	CASSPETGNYEQYF
TRBV5-8	.	TRBJ2-1	.	TGTGCCAGCAGCCTCTCCCACCTCGCGTCGGGTGAGCAGTTCTTC	CASSLSHLASGEQFF